These T cell receptor beta chains were read from a single sample in a study of CD8+CD57+ T cells in acquired aplastic anemia. One entry per CDR3 protein, called by TCRdb with MiXCR from the reads. The data hold around 180,000 distinct CDR3 sequences, with 64% observed a single time. Sequenced material: sorted CD4+, CD8+, or CD8+CD57+ T cells (not recorded which) from PBMCs. The receptors come from a human donor with severe aplastic anemia or a healthy control (not recorded which). Each CDR3 is given with its conserved first and last residue. The order of the fields is D gene, V gene, J gene, CDR3 length, clone size, CDR3 DNA, CDR3 protein. The D gene is left open where the match is weak. The listing skips clone size in some rows; elsewhere it reads once, few, many or a size class.

TRBD2,TRBV24-1,TRBJ2-7,15,-,TGTGCCACCAGTGATCTCCGGGGAGGGCGCTACGAGCAGTACTTC,CATSDLRGGRYEQYF
TRBD1,TRBV15,TRBJ2-2,14,-,TGTGCCACCAGAGGGGACAGGGGTAACGGGGAGCTGTTTTTT,CATRGDRGNGELFF
TRBD1,TRBV7-8,TRBJ2-7,14,-,TGTGCCAGCAGCTTAGCAGCAGGGGGTTACGAGCAGTACTTC,CASSLAAGGYEQYF
TRBD1,TRBV6-6,TRBJ1-1,14,-,TGTGCCAGCAGTGATGGACAGGGGATCACTGAAGCTTTCTTT,CASSDGQGITEAFF
-,TRBV12-3/TRBV12-4,TRBJ2-5,13,once,TGTGCCAGCAGCCCATACAGGGAAGAGACCCAGTACTTC,CASSPYREETQYF
-,TRBV7-2,TRBJ2-2,15,few,TGTGCCAGCAGCAGACTCAACCCAGGGGCCGGGGAGCTGTTTTTT,CASSRLNPGAGELFF
-,TRBV12-3/TRBV12-4,TRBJ2-1,11,few,TGTGCCAGCAGTTCGAACAATGAGCAGTTCTTC,CASSSNNEQFF
TRBD1,TRBV29-1,TRBJ2-7,13,-,TGCAGCGTTGAAATGGGACAGCCATACGAGCAGTACTTC,CSVEMGQPYEQYF
-,TRBV20-1,TRBJ2-7,11,-,TGCAGTGTTTTTTCCGGGGTCGAGCAGTACTTC,CSVFSGVEQYF
TRBD2,TRBV12-3/TRBV12-4,TRBJ2-5,19,-,TGTGCCAGCAGTTCCAATCCCTTGGGACTAGCGGGAGTACGGGAGACCCAGTACTTC,CASSSNPLGLAGVRETQYF
-,TRBV25-1,TRBJ2-3,13,-,TGTGCCAGCAGTGAAGAATGGGCAGATACGCAGTATTTT,CASSEEWADTQYF
-,TRBV7-3,TRBJ2-2,13,-,TGTGCCAGCAGCCCCGAAGGCACCGGGGAGCTGTTTTTT,CASSPEGTGELFF
-,TRBV20-1,TRBJ1-2,11,-,TGCAGTGCTCCCGGGACCCATGGCTACACCTTC,CSAPGTHGYTF
TRBD2,TRBV7-8,TRBJ2-7,18,few,TGTGCCAGCAGCCTTCGCCTCGGGACTAGCGGGAGCGCCTACGAGCAGTACTTC,CASSLRLGTSGSAYEQYF
-,TRBV20-1,TRBJ1-2,14,-,TGCAGTGCTAGAGATCTACGGCAGCTCTATGGCTACACCTTC,CSARDLRQLYGYTF
TRBD1,TRBV29-1,TRBJ1-2,13,-,TGCAGCGTTGATCCCGGGACAGGGGATGGCTACACCTTC,CSVDPGTGDGYTF
TRBD1,TRBV11-3,TRBJ1-1,14,many,TGTGCCAGCAGCTTAGGACAGGGGAACACTGAAGCTTTCTTT,CASSLGQGNTEAFF
-,TRBV3-1,TRBJ1-3,16,few,TGTGCCAGCAGCCAAGATCTTAGGTACTCTGGAAACACCATATATTTT,CASSQDLRYSGNTIYF
TRBD1,TRBV12-3/TRBV12-4,TRBJ1-2,14,-,TGTGCCAGCAGTCCCGGGACAGGCCCCTATGGCTACACCTTC,CASSPGTGPYGYTF
-,TRBV7-6,TRBJ2-7,14,once,TGTGCCAGCAGCTCCGGCGGCAGGGTACTTGAGCAGTACTTC,CASSSGGRVLEQYF
-,TRBV25-1,TRBJ1-1,13,-,TGTGCCAGCAGCTACAGGGTAGAAACTGAAGCTTTCTTT,CASSYRVETEAFF
-,TRBV20-1,TRBJ2-1,13,-,TGCAGTGCTACCAGCGGATCCTACAATGAGCAGTTCTTC,CSATSGSYNEQFF
-,TRBV7-2,TRBJ1-5,13,-,TGTGCCAGCAGCTTCGCAACAGATCAGCCCCAGCATTTT,CASSFATDQPQHF
-,TRBV7-3,TRBJ1-6,13,few,TGTGCCAGCAGCCCCGGGAGGAATTCACCCCTCCACTTT,CASSPGRNSPLHF
-,TRBV12-3/TRBV12-4,TRBJ2-2,14,many,TGTGCCAGCAGAACGGGACTCTACACCGGGGAGCTGTTTTTT,CASRTGLYTGELFF
-,TRBV7-9,TRBJ2-2,12,-,TGTGCCAGCAGCCCCTGGGCCGGGGAGCTGTTTTTT,CASSPWAGELFF
-,TRBV2,TRBJ2-7,12,-,TGTGCCAGCAGTGAATACTCCTACGAGCAGTACTTC,CASSEYSYEQYF
-,TRBV7-3,TRBJ2-7,15,-,TGTGCCAGCAGCTTAATACCAGGGAGCTCCTACGAGCAGTACTTC,CASSLIPGSSYEQYF
TRBD1,TRBV7-2,TRBJ2-5,17,once,TGTGCCAGCAGATCCGGGACAGGGGCCGAGGCAAGGGAGACCCAGTACTTC,CASRSGTGAEARETQYF
-,TRBV5-6,TRBJ1-3,15,many,TGTGCCAGCAGCTTTCAGGGGAGCTCTGGAAACACCATATATTTT,CASSFQGSSGNTIYF
-,TRBV7-9,TRBJ1-1,13,few,TGTGCCAGCAGCCCTCCCTCCGGCACTGAGGCTTTCTTT,CASSPPSGTEAFF
-,TRBV5-1,TRBJ1-4,14,-,TGCGCCAGCAGCTTGGACGGCAGGAGGGAAAAACTGTTTTTT,CASSLDGRREKLFF
-,TRBV2,TRBJ2-7,13,many,TGTGCCAGCTGCGCGGGTAGCTCCTACGAGCAGTACTTC,CASCAGSSYEQYF
TRBD1,TRBV12-3/TRBV12-4,TRBJ2-1,12,-,TGTGCCAGCAGTATAGACAGGGCAAAGCAGTTCTTC,CASSIDRAKQFF
TRBD1,TRBV6-1,TRBJ2-5,14,few,TGTGCCAGCAGTGAAGCAGGGGGCAATCAGCCCCAGTACTTC,CASSEAGGNQPQYF
TRBD1,TRBV5-1,TRBJ1-4,14,once,TGCGCCAGCAGCGTAGGGACAGGGCGAGAAAAACTGTTTTTT,CASSVGTGREKLFF
-,TRBV7-8,TRBJ1-1,14,-,TGTGCCAGCAGCTTAGCCGGGAGGGACACTGAAGCTTTCTTT,CASSLAGRDTEAFF
-,TRBV10-3,TRBJ1-5,15,-,TGTGCCATCAGTGAGGGACGGCTGAGCAATCAGCCCCAGCATTTT,CAISEGRLSNQPQHF
-,TRBV24-1,TRBJ2-7,12,-,TGTGCCACCAGTGAAGACAGCCACGAGCAGTACTTC,CATSEDSHEQYF